The 11 T cell receptor beta chains in this list originate from one sample, sequenced in a study of identical twins. TCRdb re-called the 5' RACE reads with MiXCR, one entry per CDR3 protein. The data contain fewer than 250,000 distinct CDR3 sequences, around 9.6% of them singletons. Sequenced material: memory (CD45RO+) T cells sorted from blood. These receptor sequences come from a woman under 30 in good health.

CDR3 residues: CASTPVGGPGMNEQFF. The CDR3 DNA reads TGTGCCAGCACCCCGGTGGGGGGGCCCGGTATGAATGAGCAGTTCTTC. This chain joins TRBV7-6 and TRBJ2-1; D possibly corresponds to TRBD2 (7 bases). The V end was cut by 7 bases, the J end by 7 bases, with 23 bases between. This CDR3 has 16 amino acids. The germline V gene encodes CDR1 SGHVS and CDR2 FNYEAQ.

The V call is TRBV12-3 or TRBV12-4, the J call TRBJ2-1; tentative D call: TRBD2 (5 bases). The ends were cut back, 2 bases at V and 6 bases at J, with 14 bases in the middle. The CDR3 has 15 amino acids. The CDR3 nucleotides are TGTGCCAGCAGTTTATCCCAAGGACTCGGCAATGAGCAGTTCTTC. Its translation: CASSLSQGLGNEQFF.

This clonotype was seen only a few times. The chain links TRBV20-1 to TRBJ2-7, with 8 bases that match TRBD2. V was clipped by 7 bases and J by 4 bases; unmatched bases: 15. Germline assignment: CDR1 DFQATT and CDR2 SNEGSKA (reference sequence). The CDR3 runs 15 residues. CDR3 protein: CSVAPSAGDGYEQYF. CDR3 bases: TGCAGTGTCGCGCCCTCAGCGGGAGACGGGTACGAGCAGTACTTC.

The rearrangement uses TRBV20-1 and TRBJ2-7; 9 bases map to TRBD2. V gave up 5 bases and J gave up 5 bases; unmatched junction bases: 10. This CDR3 is built from 14 residues. Germline V CDR1 and CDR2: DFQATT, SNEGSKA (reference sequence). The CDR3 reads CSASAGGEVNEQYF. As DNA, the CDR3 is TGCAGTGCTTCAGCGGGAGGAGAGGTGAACGAGCAGTACTTC.

This clonotype was seen a few times. The rearrangement joins TRBV6-5 to TRBJ2-7, with 10 bases identical to TRBD2. V was clipped by 0 bases and J by 5 bases; unmatched bases: 7. The length of the CDR3 is 16 residues. CDR1 and CDR2 (germline): MNHEY, SVGAGI. The CDR3 bases are TGTGCCAGCAGTTACTCGAAACGAGCGGGAGGGGACGAGCAGTACTTC. Protein product: CASSYSKRAGGDEQYF.

The chain carries TRBV12-3 or TRBV12-4 and TRBJ1-1, with 12 bases lining up with TRBD1. With 4 bases clipped from V and 1 base from J, the junction kept 7 bases outside the gene matches. The CDR3 loop spans 17 amino acids. The CDR3 sequence: CASSSPGQGAANTEAFF. CDR3 coding DNA: TGTGCCAGCAGTTCGCCGGGACAGGGGGCCGCGAACACTGAAGCTTTCTTT.

This clonotype was recorded a few times. J is TRBJ2-3 and V is TRBV7-2; no firm D call. Germline V gene data show CDR1 as SGHTA and CDR2 as FQGNSA. The CDR3 consists of 12 residues. V lost 5 bases and J 3 bases, leaving 6 bases between the germline ends. CDR3 residues: CASSKDTDTQYF. The CDR3 DNA is TGTGCCAGCAGCAAGGATACAGATACGCAGTATTTT.

The gene calls are TRBV2 and TRBJ2-5; 8 nucleotides align to TRBD2. Germline values: CDR1 SNHLY, CDR2 FYNNEI. This CDR3 has 15 residues. With 5 bases clipped from V and 2 bases from J, the junction kept 7 bases outside the gene matches. CDR3 nucleotides: TGTGCCAGCAGTCCCCTCCGGGGGGGTCAAGAGACCCAGTACTTC. Its protein is CASSPLRGGQETQYF. Based on the CDR3 plus reference TRBV2 and TRBJ2-5, the full variable domain is EPEVTQTPSHQVTQMGQEVILRCVPISNHLYFYWYRQILGQKVEFLVSFYNNEISEKSEIFDDQFSVERPDGSNFTLKIRSTKLEDSAMYFCASSPLRGGQETQYFGPGTRLLVL.

This clonotype has a handful of counts. The rearrangement joins TRBV6-5 to TRBJ1-1; 7 bases line up with TRBD1. The CDR3 is 14 residues long. V lost 2 bases and J lost 10; bases outside the gene matches: 10. In germline, CDR1 is MNHEY, CDR2 SVGAGI. The CDR3 region has the DNA TGTGCCAGCAGTTACACATGGACAGGAGGTAGAGCTTTCTTT. This encodes CASSYTWTGGRAFF.

In this sample, this clonotype turned up many times. The chain is built from TRBV5-6 and TRBJ1-1; D remains ambiguous. The CDR3 has 16 amino acids. CDR1 and CDR2 (germline): SGHDT, YYEEEE. Trimming took off 4 bases at V and 2 bases at J, with 18 bases between the two ends. The CDR3 here is CASSTWAAYTNTEAFF. CDR3 bases: TGTGCCAGCAGCACCTGGGCAGCCTATACAAACACTGAAGCTTTCTTT.

This clonotype showed up just a few times. The rearrangement joins TRBV7-2 to TRBJ1-2, with D possibly TRBD1 on 5 matching bases. There are 13 residues in the CDR3. V dropped 5 bases and J dropped 8 bases, with 15 bases sitting between them. Germline values: CDR1 SGHTA, CDR2 FQGNSA. Here the CDR3 reads CASSQQSGDGYTF. The CDR3 DNA follows: TGTGCCAGCAGCCAGCAAAGCGGGGACGGCTACACCTTC.